This T cell receptor (beta chain) was retrieved from a study of beta chain features in type 1 diabetes. Study-level results: Type 1 diabetes patients had moderately but significantly shorter TCRB CDR3s in all four CD4+ subsets. A potential influence of HLA type upon TCRB rearrangement remained unresolved herein. Although PCR might favor shorter templates, it would do so equally in patients and controls.

Of the isolated RNA, all was reverse transcribed, and so the sequenced material was expressed TCRB transcripts. Clones were read by immunoSEQ multiplex PCR, and TCRdb kept only the in-frame ones, dropping some. The sample lists about 620,000 clones; around 16% were seen once. Per the germline V gene, CDR1 is SGHRS and CDR2 is YFSETQ. CDR3 length equals 11 residues. Trimming cost V 6 bases and J 4 bases, with 7 bases left between them. In this sample, this clone turned up a few times. Antigen specificity is unknown. Source material: naive CD4+ T cells from blood. The chain links TRBV5-1 to TRBJ1-1; D possibly corresponds to TRBD1 (5 bases). The origin of this receptor is a man aged 18 to 29 in good health. CDR3 residues: CASIGGTEAFF. The CDR3 DNA sequence: TGCGCCAGCATCGGGGGCACTGAAGCTTTCTTT.